This TCR beta chain comes out of a study of multiple sclerosis patients with progressive multifocal leukoencephalopathy. Time point reported: time of PML onset. Natalizumab-treated patients developed PML between 16 and 56 months into natalizumab therapy. Prior interferon beta treatment was universal, and the PML patients were all female. T3 refers to blood collected at the onset of PML. A word on this clone: The antigen remains undetermined.

The repertoire was sequenced with immunoSEQ multiplex PCR; TCRdb's copy has only in-frame clones and lacks some. The data contain under 35,000 clones, 87% of them singletons. Study observations and caveats: In most PML patients, TRB repertoires appeared less diverse by entropy.

This TCR came from a woman aged 40 to 50 with progressive multifocal leukoencephalopathy. The sample in question was PBMCs, obtained from a patient treated with natalizumab.

The CDR3 DNA sequence: TGTGCCAGCAGCCAAGATCGGTCACTGGCCTATGGCTACACCTTC. Amino acid sequence: CASSQDRSLAYGYTF. V gene TRBV4-2 combines with J gene TRBJ1-2; D not resolved. This CDR3 is 15 amino acids long. Germline values: CDR1 LGHNA, CDR2 YNFKEQ. Trimming shortened V by 0 bases and J by 4 bases, and 12 bases separated the two germline ends.